These 21 T cell receptor beta chains came from one sample sequenced in a study of T cells after yellow fever vaccination (dated by TCRdb to about 2019). The protocol used for the library was 5' RACE. TCRdb shows the sequencer as Illumina NovaSeq 6000. TCRdb handled the public reads itself, with Q25 trimming in fastp and clone calling in MiXCR, and kept productive beta chains. Under each unique CDR3 protein, matching rows form one entry showing the most common genes and DNA. Present in this sample are 250,000 to 400,000 distinct CDR3 sequences, roughly 4% of which were seen just once. Around 23% of the sample lies in the top ten. The intended sense of this specimen's treatment or condition label: live attenuated yellow fever vaccine strain. The specimen was PBMCs, collected 5 days after the yellow fever booster vaccination. The receptors stem from a man younger than 35 who received the YFV17D yellow fever vaccine.

The chain couples TRBV7-6 to TRBJ2-2; D possibly corresponds to TRBD1 (6 bases). CDR1 is SGHVS and CDR2 is FNYEAQ in the germline V gene. The CDR3 consists of 14 residues. V lost 0 bases, J lost 11 bases, and 13 bases lay in between. The CDR3 reads CASSLARGYYELFF. CDR3 bases: TGTGCCAGCAGCTTAGCGAGGGGGTATTATGAGCTGTTTTTT. The variable domain in full, completed from reference TRBV7-6 and TRBJ2-2, reads GAGVSQSPRYKVTKRGQDVALRCDPISGHVSLYWYRQALGQGPEFLTYFNYEAQQDKSGLPNDRFSAERPEGSISTLTIQRTEQRDSAMYRCASSLARGYYELFFGEGSRLTVL.

This chain connects TRBV28 to TRBJ1-5; D gene unclear. Germline assignment: CDR1 MDHEN and CDR2 SYDVKM. V was cut by 5 bases and J by 0 bases, with 8 bases left in between. The CDR3 extends over 14 amino acids. CDR3 in DNA: TGTGCCAGCAGTGGTCCGGATAGCAATCAGCCCCAGCATTTT. Protein: CASSGPDSNQPQHF.

This clonotype occurred a few times. The chain employs TRBV7-2 and TRBJ2-3, with 8 bases matching TRBD2. The ends lost 5 bases at V and 4 bases at J; junction bases unmatched: 8. The CDR3 consists of 15 residues. Germline V CDR1 and CDR2: SGHTA, FQGNSA. Here the CDR3 reads CASSRAGDFADTQYF. In DNA form, the CDR3 reads TGTGCCAGCAGCCGAGCGGGGGATTTTGCAGATACGCAGTATTTT.

The chain has TRBV12-3 or TRBV12-4 and TRBJ2-5; D is uncertain. V was shortened by 5 bases and J by 4 bases, with 17 bases between the two germline ends. The CDR3 totals 15 residues. The CDR3 region is CASSDNRESGETQYF. The CDR3 DNA sequence: TGTGCCAGCAGTGATAACAGAGAGTCGGGAGAGACCCAGTACTTC.

This clonotype was seen many times. The chain joins TRBV4-2 to TRBJ1-1; no reliable D call. The V and J ends lost 0 bases and 5 bases respectively, with 7 bases between them. The CDR3 runs to 13 residues. Germline CDR1 and CDR2: LGHNA and YNFKEQ. The CDR3 is CASSQDLGTEAFF. The CDR3 DNA is TGTGCCAGCAGCCAAGATCTAGGGACTGAAGCTTTCTTT.

The V call is TRBV19, the J call TRBJ1-2; TRBD1 is a possible D gene (5 bases). Trimming cost V 3 bases and J 8 bases, with 10 bases left between them. The CDR3 runs 12 residues. Germline CDR1 and CDR2: LNHDA and SQIVND (reference sequence). This CDR3 is CASSIRGRGYTF. The CDR3 region has the DNA TGTGCCAGTAGTATCCGGGGCCGGGGCTACACCTTC.

The CDR3 DNA is TGTGCCAGCAGTTACCCCGGAGCGGGGAGAGAGACCCAGTACTTC. Translated, it gives CASSYPGAGRETQYF. This chain links TRBV6-2 or TRBV6-3 with TRBJ2-5; 7 bases agree with TRBD2. CDR1 and CDR2 from the germline V gene are MNHEY and SVGEGT. CDR3 size: 15 residues. With 2 bases clipped from V and 4 bases from J, the junction kept 7 bases outside the gene matches.

This clonotype has a handful of counts. The CDR3 nucleotides read TGTGCCAGCAGCTTAGCTGGGACTTCCCTATACCGCGAGCAGTACTTC. Translation: CASSLAGTSLYREQYF. V gene TRBV7-2 combines with J gene TRBJ2-7, with TRBD2 as a possible D gene (6 bases). The germline gives CDR1 SGHTA, CDR2 FQGNSA. Trimming left V 0 bases short and J 6 bases short, with 18 bases between. The CDR3 is 16 residues long.

V and J are TRBV24-1 and TRBJ2-5; TRBD1 is a possible D gene (6 bases). This CDR3 comprises 15 residues. Per germline, CDR1 KGHDR and CDR2 SFDVKD. The germline V and J ends were trimmed by 2 bases and 5 bases, with 14 bases remaining between them. The CDR3 loop reads CATSDSQDSKETQYF. CDR3 DNA sequence: TGTGCCACCAGTGATTCTCAGGACAGTAAGGAGACCCAGTACTTC.

This clonotype was seen a handful of times. V is TRBV12-3 or TRBV12-4 and J is TRBJ1-2, with TRBD1 matching over 10 bases. This CDR3 spans 13 amino acids. The ends lost 6 bases at V and 5 bases at J; junction bases unmatched: 3. The CDR3 DNA sequence: TGTGCCAGCAGGACAGGGGGCGGGTATGGCTACACCTTC. Translating gives CASRTGGGYGYTF.

This clonotype has ten or more counts. The V and J genes are TRBV12-3 or TRBV12-4 and TRBJ1-1; tentatively, D is TRBD1 (5 bases). V was cut by 4 bases and J by 4 bases, with 16 bases left in between. The CDR3 is 15 residues long. CDR3: CASSSLQGSLTEAFF. The CDR3 DNA reads as TGTGCCAGCAGTTCGCTTCAGGGTTCCCTCACTGAAGCTTTCTTT.

The chain joins TRBV4-1 to TRBJ2-3, with TRBD1 matching 9 bases. The CDR3 totals 18 residues. Germline lookup yields CDR1 MGHRA and CDR2 YSYEKL. Losses at the gene ends were 4 bases for V and 2 bases for J; bases not matched to a gene: 13. CDR3: CASSPTPWTGANTDTQYF. DNA of the CDR3: TGCGCCAGCAGCCCCACCCCGTGGACAGGGGCCAACACAGATACGCAGTATTTT.

This clonotype was seen only a few times. This chain joins TRBV6-2 or TRBV6-3 and TRBJ2-7; D is ambiguous. Germline values: CDR1 MNHEY, CDR2 SVGEGT. This CDR3 is 12 amino acids long. V was trimmed by 7 bases and J by 2 bases, leaving 9 bases between them. The CDR3 nucleotides read TGTGCCAGCACGGAGACCACCTACGAGCAGTACTTC. Translated, it gives CASTETTYEQYF.

In this sample, this clonotype turned up many times. The rearrangement joins TRBV18 to TRBJ1-1; the match to TRBD1 covers 7 bases. V shed 5 bases, J shed 1 base, and the junction held 7 bases outside the gene matches. The V gene's germline CDR1 is KGHSH and CDR2 LQKENI. This CDR3 is 15 amino acids long. CDR3 sequence reads: CASSATGTANTEAFF. The CDR3, as DNA: TGTGCCAGCTCAGCGACCGGGACAGCGAACACTGAAGCTTTCTTT.

This clonotype was counted ten times or more. The chain couples TRBV5-1 to TRBJ2-1, with 9 bases matching TRBD1. The V gene's germline CDR1 is SGHRS and CDR2 YFSETQ. The junction had 14 bases not matched to a gene; V was cut back by 7 bases and J by 6 bases. The CDR3 extends over 16 amino acids. The chain's CDR3 is CASGTHPGQGSNEQFF. The CDR3 nucleotides read TGCGCCAGCGGGACGCACCCGGGACAGGGTAGCAATGAGCAGTTCTTC.

This clonotype was found many times. The rearrangement joins TRBV2 to TRBJ2-3; 8 bases align to TRBD1. The CDR3 is 15 residues long. Germline V gene data show CDR1 as SNHLY and CDR2 as FYNNEI. V lost 7 bases and J lost 10; bases outside the gene matches: 16. The CDR3 nucleotides are TGTGCCAGCATTCGGGACAGGACGATTTTGATTGCGCAGTATTTT. Its translation is CASIRDRTILIAQYF.

This chain connects TRBV29-1 to TRBJ1-3, with D perhaps TRBD1 (5 bases). In germline, CDR1 is SQVTM, CDR2 ANQGSEA. The CDR3 extends over 13 amino acids. V dropped 7 bases and J dropped 4 bases, with 14 bases sitting between them. The CDR3 sequence: CSALTGLGNTIYF. As DNA, the CDR3 is TGCAGCGCGCTTACGGGGCTAGGAAACACCATATATTTT.

This clonotype has more than one count but fewer than ten. This sequence joins TRBV19 and TRBJ1-6; the D is unclear. This CDR3 has 16 amino acids. The ends were cut back, 4 bases at V and 7 bases at J, with 17 bases in the middle. Germline values: CDR1 LNHDA, CDR2 SQIVND (reference sequence). The DNA for the CDR3 is TGTGCCAGTAGTACGACTCCGGTCTTCACCAATTCACCCCTCCACTTT. Residues: CASSTTPVFTNSPLHF.

This clonotype was seen only a few times. The gene calls are TRBV25-1 and TRBJ1-1; D unclear. CDR1 is MGHDK, CDR2 SYGVNS, per germline. The CDR3 length is 12 residues. Trimming cost V 5 bases and J 7 bases, with 11 bases left between them. The CDR3 DNA reads TGTGCCAGCAGTCTCGGGCCTCTTGAAGCTTTCTTT. Its translation: CASSLGPLEAFF.

This clonotype was observed a handful of times. The rearrangement links TRBV20-1 to TRBJ1-5; D possibly corresponds to TRBD1 (5 bases). In germline, CDR1 is DFQATT, CDR2 SNEGSKA (reference sequence). The CDR3 length is 14 residues. CDR3 sequence reads: CSAPQSGGNQPQHF. CDR3 bases: TGCAGCGCGCCCCAATCGGGGGGCAATCAGCCCCAGCATTTT.

The chain links TRBV19 to TRBJ1-3; no reliable D call. Germline V gene lookup returns CDR1 LNHDA and CDR2 SQIVND (reference sequence). The V gene lost 6 bases and the J gene lost 2 bases, with 8 bases spanning the gap. This CDR3 spans 13 amino acids. CDR3 loop: CASSTWTGNTIYF. The CDR3, as DNA: TGTGCCAGTAGCACCTGGACTGGAAACACCATATATTTT.